This T cell receptor beta chain is from a study of shared clonotypes between healthy human individuals (dated by TCRdb to 2020 to 2021). For the wider study: The cohort comprised two women and a few men aged 18 to 49 years. Per donor, three plates each were used for CD4 naive and CD4 memory, two for CD8 naive, and one for CD8 memory. To estimate repertoire size and how much clonotype sharing occurs between individuals, the study deeply sequenced the blood TCR repertoires of roughly 5 healthy adults. Libraries were prepared and TCR repertoires were sequenced by different laboratories using diverse techniques, in order to increase sequencing depth and limit assay-specific biases. Leukapheresis yielded between about 0.94 and 8.9 billion PBMCs per donor.

With regard to this clone: Which antigen it targets is not known. No base-level quality is on record; no much larger clone is a single base apart.

Using the deep immunoSEQ assay, TCR CDR3 regions were amplified from genomic DNA by multiplex PCR. For each cell subset, the extracted genomic DNA was distributed evenly across all wells of several immunoSEQ 96-well plates, and each plate served as one replicate. Each replicate PCR for sorted subsets received around 210 ng genomic DNA, equal to 28,000 or so T cell genomes. Purified libraries were measured with a Qubit 3.0 fluorometer, size-checked on a Bioanalyzer 2100, and measured again with the KAPA Library Quantification kit. Each immunoSEQ 96-well plate was sequenced on its own single-read 150-cycle Illumina NextSeq 550 flow cell. The authors processed their data as follows. Because the immunoSEQ output included only junctional sequences and no quality scores, the filtering could not be the same as the filtering used for full-length reads. Sequences were annotated with PyIR, a Python wrapper for IgBLAST v1.9, and V/J genes and CDR3 were assigned using IMGT germline references. Any read was removed if the V/J assignment was weak (E-value above 1e-6), the CDR3 was missing, or the read contained stop codons, out-of-frame junctions, or ambiguous translated residues. V3J clonotypes were defined as sequences sharing an identical inferred V gene, J gene, and CDR3 amino acid sequence. Percentage overlap between repertoires was calculated by dividing the number of shared unique clonotypes by the size of the smaller repertoire. Repertoire richness was assessed with RTK rarefaction, the Chao1 estimator, and Recon v2.1 estimates of unobserved clonotypes. Generation probabilities were computed with OLGA for all TCRbeta clonotypes obtained by the gDNA method from a few donors. What TCRdb holds here is the immuneACCESS table cut down to in-frame rearrangements. Part of the clones is not present; checked against another copy, under half of the missing clones reflect an unresolved V gene, and the others are unexplained. The V and J calls and clone size come from that table; D and trimming were worked out from the DNA. The sample data list about 2 million clones, and 85% to 95% of these were observed just once. The top ten clonotypes cover roughly 1% of the sample.

The study at large found these results: Pairwise subsampling indicated that sequencing depth was expected to affect the degree of clonotype sharing among donors. The small number of donors limited the genetic and exposure-history diversity represented. Only blood was sampled, and tissue TCR repertoires likely differ from those in blood. Even with the large sequencing depth, rarefaction of the sorted-subset datasets indicated that sequencing was incomplete. Higher generation probabilities were observed for clonotypes shared by all four sorted-subset donors than for non-shared clonotypes. Sharing across a few donors was observed for approximately 4.6% of naive CD4, over 3% of naive CD8, 2% to 2.5% of memory CD4, and approximately 0.41% of memory CD8 clonotypes. Estimated clonotype richness was generally larger for naive than for memory subsets.

For the CD8 naive samples, CD45RO-negative cells were positively selected for CCR7, yielding a CD45RA+CCR7+ population from which TemRA cells were excluded. Donors were healthy HIV-negative adults with no recently reported acute infections or vaccinations. Every donor was a Caucasian adult residing in Nashville, Tennessee, USA. Blood was obtained by leukapheresis, after which PBMCs were separated by Ficoll-Histopaque density gradient centrifugation and cryopreserved in liquid nitrogen vapor phase. Analytical flow cytometry was used to check the purity and quantity of each magnetically sorted T cell population. Each sorted fraction had its genomic DNA isolated and then quantified by UV absorbance on a Nanodrop 2000c. CDR1 and CDR2, looked up from the germline V gene, are SGHAT and FQNNGV. The CDR3 has 16 amino acids, counting the end cysteine and phenylalanine. Kept here is only the CDR3 DNA, which spans 48 bases and is read in frame from base 1. V and J lose 2 bases and 4 bases, and a span of 16 bases separates them.

This TCR came from a man aged 18 to 35 in good health. The sample consisted of naive CD8+ T cells sorted from blood. The cell subset or site label, read with the paper, signifies: CD45RA+CCR7+. The sequence is built from TRBV11-2 and TRBJ2-3; a tentative D match to TRBD2 spans 5 bases. CDR3 reads: CASSLSIAEDADTQYF. The DNA sequence is as follows: TGTGCCAGCAGCTTATCCATCGCGGAGGACGCAGATACGCAGTATTTT.